A selection of T cell receptor beta chains follows, all from one sample in a study of blood T cell repertoires in COVID-19. Some clones are missing from TCRdb's copy, which holds only in-frame ones; the method was immunoSEQ multiplex PCR. The sample has about 27,000 clones, about 83% seen once. What was sequenced was peripheral blood. The receptors come from a man between 65 and 85 years old with acute or convalescent COVID-19. The CDR3 runs from the conserved cysteine through the conserved F or W. Each record gives: CDR3 protein, CDR3 DNA, D gene, J gene, V gene, clone size. A D gene is named only where the DNA matches it firmly. The size of a clone is reported for some rows only, either as once, few or many, or as a class for expanded clones.

CASSPIGQPNTEAFF | TGTGCCAGCTCACCGATAGGACAGCCGAACACTGAAGCTTTCTTT | . | TRBJ1-1 | TRBV18 | .
CASTPRGQGISYTF | TGTGCCAGTACCCCCAGGGGACAGGGGATTAGCTACACCTTC | TRBD1 | TRBJ1-2 | TRBV19 | .
CASSALAGAYNEQFF | TGTGCCAGCAGCGCCTTGGCGGGGGCCTACAATGAGCAGTTCTTC | TRBD2 | TRBJ2-1 | TRBV7-2 | once
CASSPGLEYNEQFF | TGCGCCAGCAGCCCGGGACTCGAGTACAATGAGCAGTTCTTC | . | TRBJ2-1 | TRBV4-1 | .
CASSLRTVKGAFF | TGTGCCAGCAGCCTCCGGACAGTAAAGGGAGCTTTCTTT | . | TRBJ1-1 | TRBV3-1/TRBV3-2 | .
CASSGQGNQPQHF | TGTGCCAGCAGTGGACAGGGCAATCAGCCCCAGCATTTT | TRBD1 | TRBJ1-5 | TRBV28 | once
CASSHFGEGETQYF | TGTGCCAGCAGCCACTTTGGAGAGGGCGAGACCCAGTACTTC | . | TRBJ2-5 | TRBV25-1 | .
CASSSTSGTGGTYGYTF | TGCGCCAGCAGCTCGACAAGCGGGACAGGGGGGACCTATGGCTACACCTTC | TRBD1 | TRBJ1-2 | TRBV5-1 | .
CASSLGRRSPLHF | TGTGCCAGCAGTTTGGGGCGGAGATCACCCCTCCACTTT | . | TRBJ1-6 | TRBV28 | .
CASSIPMGAPGNTIYF | TGTGCCAGCAGCATTCCCATGGGGGCGCCTGGAAACACCATATATTTT | . | TRBJ1-3 | TRBV28 | .
CASSLGTGVGYTF | TGCGCCAGCAGCTTGGGGACAGGGGTGGGCTACACCTTC | TRBD1 | TRBJ1-2 | TRBV5-1 | once
CAWSVRGGAGNQPQHF | TGTGCCTGGAGTGTACGAGGGGGCGCGGGCAATCAGCCCCAGCATTTT | TRBD1 | TRBJ1-5 | TRBV30 | once
CASSIQPQGAAGYTEAFF | TGCGCCAGCAGCATCCAACCTCAGGGGGCTGCAGGGTACACTGAAGCTTTCTTT | TRBD1 | TRBJ1-1 | TRBV5-1 | .
CAWSTGDVRNSPLHF | TGTGCCTGGTCTACAGGGGATGTACGAAATTCACCCCTCCACTTT | TRBD1 | TRBJ1-6 | TRBV30 | .
CSVMTSGQETQYF | TGCAGCGTTATGACTAGCGGGCAAGAGACCCAGTACTTC | TRBD2 | TRBJ2-5 | TRBV29-1 | .
CASSYKGQDPSPLHF | TGTGCCAGCAGTTACAAGGGACAGGATCCTTCACCCCTCCACTTT | TRBD1 | TRBJ1-6 | TRBV6-5 | .
CASSDGGGSGANVLTF | TGCGCCAGCAGCGATGGTGGGGGGTCTGGGGCCAACGTCCTGACTTTC | . | TRBJ2-6 | TRBV5-1 | .
CATSGGATTDTQYF | TGTGCCACCAGTGGTGGGGCTACCACAGATACGCAGTATTTT | . | TRBJ2-3 | TRBV24-1 | .
CASSLTSLAHGEQFF | TGTGCCAGCAGCTTAACGTCACTAGCGCACGGTGAGCAGTTCTTC | TRBD2 | TRBJ2-1 | TRBV7-3 | .
CASSQTGGYNEQFF | TGTGCCAGCAGCCAGACAGGGGGCTACAATGAGCAGTTCTTC | TRBD1 | TRBJ2-1 | TRBV7-9 | .
CASSSYRDSGNTIYF | TGTGCCAGCAGCTCCTACAGGGACTCTGGAAACACCATATATTTT | . | TRBJ1-3 | TRBV11-2 | .
CASSPGQGEVTGELFF | TGTGCCAGCAGCCCCGGACAGGGGGAAGTAACCGGGGAGCTGTTTTTT | TRBD1 | TRBJ2-2 | TRBV9 | few
CASSPGASGYNEQFF | TGTGCCAGCAGCCCCGGGGCTAGCGGATACAATGAGCAGTTCTTC | TRBD2 | TRBJ2-1 | TRBV9 | .
CASSQDQGPGRPQHF | TGTGCCAGCAGCCAAGATCAGGGCCCCGGACGGCCCCAGCATTTT | . | TRBJ1-5 | TRBV4-2 | .
CASSFDQGNTGELFF | TGTGCCAGCAGCTTTGATCAGGGGAACACCGGGGAGCTGTTTTTT | . | TRBJ2-2 | TRBV11-2 | .
CASSPSAATNEKLFF | TGTGCCAGCAGCCCGTCCGCGGCAACTAATGAAAAACTGTTTTTT | . | TRBJ1-4 | TRBV7-9 | .
CASSLSGAGDPPNQPQHF | TGTGCCAGCAGTTTAAGCGGGGCAGGGGACCCCCCCAATCAGCCCCAGCATTTT | . | TRBJ1-5 | TRBV27 | .
CASSDRSYGYTF | TGCGCCAGCAGTGACAGGTCCTATGGCTACACCTTC | . | TRBJ1-2 | TRBV10-1 | .
CAISGTSGGAIETGELFF | TGTGCCATCTCCGGGACTAGCGGGGGGGCCATTGAGACCGGGGAGCTGTTTTTT | TRBD2 | TRBJ2-2 | TRBV10-3 | .
CASRETSGAYNEQFF | TGTGCCAGCAGAGAGACTAGCGGGGCCTACAATGAGCAGTTCTTC | TRBD2 | TRBJ2-1 | TRBV7-3 | .
CAWSLGQRETQYF | TGTGCCTGGAGCCTTGGACAGAGAGAGACCCAGTACTTC | . | TRBJ2-5 | TRBV30 | few
CASGTGLTEAFF | TGCGCCAGCGGGACAGGGTTGACTGAAGCTTTCTTT | TRBD1 | TRBJ1-1 | TRBV10-1 | .
CASSKHLDRGSEKLFF | TGTGCCAGCAGCAAACACCTGGACAGGGGGAGTGAAAAACTGTTTTTT | . | TRBJ1-4 | TRBV21-1 | .
CASSSSSSANYGYTF | TGTGCCAGTAGTTCGTCGAGCTCCGCGAACTATGGCTACACCTTC | . | TRBJ1-2 | TRBV19 | .
CASSFGGRISYEQYF | TGTGCCAGCAGCTTTGGAGGGCGGATCTCCTACGAGCAGTACTTC | . | TRBJ2-7 | TRBV11-2 | .
CASSVTSRVPDTQYF | TGCGCCAGCAGCGTGACTAGTAGGGTCCCAGATACGCAGTATTTT | . | TRBJ2-3 | TRBV5-1 | .
CASSEERSQPQHF | TGTGCCAGCAGTGAGGAGAGAAGTCAGCCCCAGCATTTT | . | TRBJ1-5 | TRBV4-2 | .
CASSGQSNSPLHF | TGTGCCAGCTCGGGACAGAGTAATTCACCCCTCCACTTT | TRBD1 | TRBJ1-6 | TRBV27 | .
CASSLDTSGGNTQYF | TGCGCCAGCAGCCTGGATACTAGCGGGGGGAATACGCAGTATTTT | TRBD2 | TRBJ2-3 | TRBV5-1 | .
CASSPNSPDTQYF | TGCGCCAGCAGCCCCAATTCCCCAGATACGCAGTATTTT | . | TRBJ2-3 | TRBV5-1 | medium-sized
CASSLGRESTQYF | TGTGCCAGCAGCCTCGGGCGGGAGTCTACGCAGTATTTT | TRBD2 | TRBJ2-3 | TRBV3-1/TRBV3-2 | .
CASSHPFAGDEQFF | TGTGCCAGCAGTCACCCTTTTGCGGGAGATGAGCAGTTCTTC | TRBD2 | TRBJ2-1 | TRBV27 | once
CASSRGQYSYEQYF | TGTGCCAGCAGCCGGGGACAGTACTCCTACGAGCAGTACTTC | TRBD1 | TRBJ2-7 | TRBV7-8 | many
CASSYSGEDGYTF | TGTGCCAGCAGTTATAGTGGGGAGGATGGCTACACCTTC | . | TRBJ1-2 | TRBV6-2/TRBV6-3 | few
CASSEQGNQPQHF | TGTGCCAGCAGCGAACAGGGTAATCAGCCCCAGCATTTT | . | TRBJ1-5 | TRBV11-2 | .
CASSQQGWRSPLHF | TGTGCCAGCAGTCAACAAGGATGGAGGTCACCCCTCCACTTT | . | TRBJ1-6 | TRBV5-6 | few
CASGGPNYGYTF | TGTGCCAGCGGAGGCCCGAACTATGGCTACACCTTC | . | TRBJ1-2 | TRBV28 | few
CASSPRTGYGYTF | TGTGCCAGCAGTCCGAGGACAGGCTATGGCTACACCTTC | TRBD1 | TRBJ1-2 | TRBV27 | .
CAWSSALLSLYEQYF | TGTGCCTGGAGTAGCGCCCTACTTTCCCTCTACGAGCAGTACTTC | . | TRBJ2-7 | TRBV30 | .
CASSFGGQGGDQPQHF | TGTGCCAGCAGCTTTGGGGGACAGGGTGGAGATCAGCCCCAGCATTTT | TRBD1 | TRBJ1-5 | TRBV5-4 | .
CASSPRVADTQYF | TGTGCCAGCAGCCCCAGGGTAGCAGATACGCAGTATTTT | . | TRBJ2-3 | TRBV5-6 | few